Listed below are T cell receptor beta chains from one sample, sequenced in a study of blood T cell repertoires in COVID-19. Clones were sequenced by immunoSEQ multiplex PCR, and TCRdb holds only the in-frame ones, with some missing. The sample includes around 200,000 clones, 78% of them seen just once. The sample consisted of peripheral blood. Receptors originate from a woman aged 80 or older with active or convalescent COVID-19. CDR3s include the opening cysteine and the closing phenylalanine or tryptophan. The D gene is left open where the match is weak. Where a row states a size, it is once, few, many or the class of an expanded clone; other rows omit it.

v_gene	abundance	d_gene	j_gene	CDR3aa	CDR3nt
TRBV27	-	TRBD1	TRBJ2-7	CASSIRQGLGEQYF	TGTGCCAGCAGTATCCGACAGGGCCTGGGGGAGCAGTACTTC
TRBV7-6	-	-	TRBJ2-5	CASSLARSVETQYF	TGTGCCAGCAGCTTAGCGCGGTCGGTGGAGACCCAGTACTTC
TRBV6-1	few	TRBD1	TRBJ1-2	CASSEAPSGGAGGYTF	TGTGCCAGCAGTGAAGCGCCGTCAGGGGGCGCGGGTGGCTACACCTTC
TRBV13	few	TRBD1	TRBJ1-1	CASSPPPDRGYAFF	TGTGCCAGCAGCCCGCCACCGGACAGGGGGTATGCTTTCTTT
TRBV27	-	-	TRBJ1-2	CASSSPQGGDYGYTF	TGTGCCAGCAGTTCCCCCCAGGGCGGGGACTATGGCTACACCTTC
TRBV7-9	-	TRBD1	TRBJ1-4	CASSGRDRGGEKLFF	TGTGCCAGCAGCGGCCGGGACAGGGGAGGCGAAAAACTGTTTTTT
TRBV5-1	-	TRBD1	TRBJ1-4	CASSEGAANEKLFF	TGCGCCAGCAGCGAGGGGGCGGCTAATGAAAAACTGTTTTTT
TRBV7-9	few	-	TRBJ2-7	CASSTLDSLDEQYF	TGTGCCAGCAGCACCCTAGACAGTCTCGACGAGCAGTACTTC
TRBV2	-	TRBD2	TRBJ2-3	CASTPIGGDTQYF	TGTGCCAGCACACCTATCGGGGGGGATACGCAGTATTTT
TRBV2	-	TRBD1	TRBJ1-2	CASSGAGGWDGYTF	TGTGCCAGCAGTGGGGCAGGGGGCTGGGATGGCTACACCTTC
TRBV11-2	-	-	TRBJ2-3	CASSLRLATDTQYF	TGTGCCAGCAGCTTAAGGCTAGCAACAGATACGCAGTATTTT
TRBV3-1/TRBV3-2	-	TRBD2	TRBJ2-7	CASRGSSYEQYF	TGTGCCAGCCGCGGGAGCTCCTACGAGCAGTACTTC
TRBV6-5	-	TRBD1	TRBJ1-2	CASRTQGEAGYTF	TGTGCCAGCAGAACACAGGGGGAGGCTGGCTACACCTTC
TRBV3-1/TRBV3-2	once	-	TRBJ1-5	CASSQGIRRGQPQHF	TGTGCCAGCAGCCAGGGTATCAGAAGGGGTCAGCCCCAGCATTTT
TRBV28	once	TRBD1	TRBJ1-2	CASSLPGQGSYGYTF	TGTGCCAGCAGTTTACCGGGACAGGGTTCCTATGGCTACACCTTC
TRBV6-6	-	-	TRBJ1-1	CASTYLDGEVGTEAFF	TGTGCCAGCACCTACCTCGACGGGGAAGTGGGTACTGAAGCTTTCTTT
TRBV10-3	-	-	TRBJ1-5	CAISESGSRGQPQHF	TGTGCCATCAGTGAGTCGGGCAGCCGGGGACAGCCCCAGCATTTT
TRBV6-1	-	-	TRBJ2-7	CASAEGGFEQYF	TGTGCCAGCGCCGAGGGGGGGTTCGAGCAGTACTTC
TRBV5-1	-	-	TRBJ2-2	CASRFETGTTSGELFF	TGCGCCAGCAGATTCGAGACCGGGACAACCAGCGGGGAGCTGTTTTTT
TRBV4-2	-	-	TRBJ1-2	CASSQEVDSTNYGYTF	TGTGCCAGCAGCCAAGAAGTGGACAGCACTAACTATGGCTACACCTTC
TRBV2	-	TRBD1	TRBJ1-2	CAVGQGRDYGYTF	TGTGCGGTGGGACAGGGGAGGGACTATGGCTACACCTTC
TRBV6-2/TRBV6-3	-	-	TRBJ1-3	CASSFGQPGGNTIYF	TGTGCCAGCAGTTTCGGACAACCAGGAGGAAACACCATATATTTT
TRBV7-9	-	TRBD2	TRBJ2-3	CASSFSTGGAVPAQYF	TGTGCCAGCAGCTTTTCGACGGGGGGGGCCGTTCCCGCGCAGTATTTT
TRBV14	few	TRBD2	TRBJ2-7	CASSPEVFGTSGGRAVVYEQYF	TGTGCCAGCAGCCCAGAGGTTTTCGGGACTAGCGGGGGTCGCGCGGTGGTCTACGAGCAGTACTTC
TRBV28	-	-	TRBJ2-4	CASSQGAKNIQYF	TGTGCCAGCAGCCAGGGGGCCAAAAACATTCAGTACTTC
TRBV7-8	few	TRBD1	TRBJ2-7	CASSEGQGFTYEQYF	TGTGCCAGCAGCGAAGGACAGGGTTTCACCTACGAGCAGTACTTC
TRBV10-3	-	TRBD1	TRBJ1-5	CAISEGTGEQPQHF	TGTGCCATCAGTGAGGGGACAGGAGAACAGCCCCAGCATTTT
TRBV9	once	-	TRBJ2-5	CASSVGGLGEQETQYF	TGTGCCAGCAGCGTAGGTGGGTTGGGCGAGCAAGAGACCCAGTACTTC
TRBV7-9	few	-	TRBJ2-7	CASSLEAYGSYGQYF	TGTGCCAGCAGCTTAGAAGCGTACGGCTCCTACGGGCAGTACTTC
TRBV28	-	TRBD1	TRBJ1-2	CASSLGTGKNYGYTF	TGTGCCAGCAGTCTCGGGACAGGGAAAAACTATGGCTACACCTTC
TRBV7-9	-	-	TRBJ2-7	CASSLAGGRAYEQYF	TGTGCCAGCAGCTTAGCGGGTGGCAGGGCCTACGAGCAGTACTTC
TRBV20-1	-	TRBD1	TRBJ2-6	CSASLQGFSGANVLTF	TGCAGTGCTAGTCTACAGGGGTTCTCTGGGGCCAACGTCCTGACTTTC
TRBV7-3	few	-	TRBJ1-1	CASSFGNSGNTEAFF	TGTGCCAGCAGCTTCGGAAATTCGGGGAACACTGAAGCTTTCTTT
TRBV28	-	TRBD2	TRBJ2-1	CASTPGGARYNEQFF	TGTGCCAGCACCCCGGGGGGGGCGCGATACAATGAGCAGTTCTTC
TRBV9	few	-	TRBJ1-2	CASSVASGGGAKYGYTF	TGTGCCAGCAGCGTCGCTTCTGGTGGGGGGGCGAAATATGGCTACACCTTC
TRBV5-4	once	-	TRBJ2-6	CASSPGIVDSGANVLTF	TGTGCCAGCAGCCCGGGAATAGTAGACTCTGGGGCCAACGTCCTGACTTTC
TRBV4-3	-	TRBD1	TRBJ1-2	CASSYATGGDYGYTF	TGCGCCAGCAGCTACGCTACAGGGGGGGACTATGGCTACACCTTC
TRBV5-4	-	-	TRBJ2-1	CASSLRQYTEDEQFF	TGTGCCAGCAGCCTACGGCAATACACAGAAGATGAGCAGTTCTTC
TRBV9	-	TRBD2	TRBJ2-1	CASSATAGMYNEQFF	TGTGCCAGCAGCGCCACAGCGGGGATGTACAATGAGCAGTTCTTC
TRBV27	-	TRBD1	TRBJ1-2	CASSLTWTGGGYTF	TGTGCCAGCAGTTTAACTTGGACAGGGGGTGGCTACACCTTC
TRBV6-2/TRBV6-3	-	-	TRBJ1-2	CASSSTDRRNYGYTF	TGTGCCAGCAGTTCCACTGACAGACGCAACTATGGCTACACCTTC
TRBV27	-	TRBD1	TRBJ1-2	CASRELGTATNYGYTF	TGTGCCAGCAGAGAACTGGGGACAGCGACTAACTATGGCTACACCTTC
TRBV28	-	-	TRBJ1-5	CASSLFQNQPQHF	TGTGCCAGCAGTTTGTTCCAAAATCAGCCCCAGCATTTT
TRBV7-8	-	TRBD1	TRBJ2-1	CASSLRTGAYNEQFF	TGTGCCAGCAGCTTGCGGACAGGGGCCTACAATGAGCAGTTCTTC
TRBV19	-	-	TRBJ1-2	CASSRNRQYPYGYTF	TGTGCCAGTAGCCGTAATCGACAGTACCCCTATGGCTACACCTTC
TRBV5-1	-	-	TRBJ1-3	CASRPGASGNTIYF	TGCGCCAGCAGGCCAGGGGCAAGTGGAAACACCATATATTTT
TRBV6-1	-	-	TRBJ2-7	CASSDTSSSYEQYF	TGTGCCAGCAGTGACACTAGCAGCTCCTACGAGCAGTACTTC
TRBV12-5	-	-	TRBJ1-1	CASGWGDTEAFF	TGTGCTAGTGGTTGGGGGGACACTGAAGCTTTCTTT
TRBV25-1	-	-	TRBJ2-3	CASSEPQGRSGYADTQYF	TGTGCCAGCAGTGAGCCACAGGGTCGATCGGGATACGCAGATACGCAGTATTTT
TRBV3-1/TRBV3-2	-	-	TRBJ2-2	CASSQDRAGELFF	TGTGCCAGCAGCCAAGATCGAGCCGGGGAGCTGTTTTTT
TRBV3-1/TRBV3-2	-	-	TRBJ1-5	CASSQGTGNQPQHF	TGTGCCAGCAGCCAAGGAACAGGGAATCAGCCCCAGCATTTT
TRBV27	many	TRBD1	TRBJ1-2	CASSFLQGADGYTF	TGTGCCAGCAGTTTTCTGCAGGGGGCGGATGGCTACACCTTC
TRBV11-3	once	TRBD2	TRBJ2-7	CASSTPGTRSPYEQYF	TGTGCCAGCAGCACCCCCGGGACTAGATCTCCCTACGAGCAGTACTTC
TRBV7-9	-	-	TRBJ1-1	CASSLVGEDTEAFF	TGTGCCAGCAGCTTAGTGGGGGAGGACACTGAAGCTTTCTTT
TRBV19	few	TRBD1	TRBJ2-7	CASSPRDRGREQYF	TGTGCCAGTAGTCCCCGGGACAGGGGACGCGAGCAGTACTTC